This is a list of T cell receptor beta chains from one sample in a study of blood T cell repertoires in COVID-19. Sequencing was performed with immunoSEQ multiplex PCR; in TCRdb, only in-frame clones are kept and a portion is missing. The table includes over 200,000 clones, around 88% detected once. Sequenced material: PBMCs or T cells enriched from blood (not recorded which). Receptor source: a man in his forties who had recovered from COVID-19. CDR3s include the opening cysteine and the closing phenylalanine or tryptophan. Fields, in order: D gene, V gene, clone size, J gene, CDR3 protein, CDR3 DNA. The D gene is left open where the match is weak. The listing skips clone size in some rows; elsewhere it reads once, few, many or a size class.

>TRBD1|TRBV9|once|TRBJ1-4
CASSVGVPGQGAKLFF
TGTGCCAGCAGCGTAGGTGTTCCGGGACAGGGGGCAAAACTGTTTTTT
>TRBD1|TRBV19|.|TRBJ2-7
CASSISFGTAYEQYF
TGTGCCAGTAGTATATCTTTCGGGACAGCCTACGAGCAGTACTTC
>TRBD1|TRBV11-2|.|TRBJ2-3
CASSPRPTGIADTQYF
TGTGCCAGCAGCCCAAGACCGACAGGGATCGCAGATACGCAGTATTTT
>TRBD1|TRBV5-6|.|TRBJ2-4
CASSHDRASWAKNIQYF
TGTGCCAGCAGCCACGACAGGGCGTCTTGGGCCAAAAACATTCAGTACTTC
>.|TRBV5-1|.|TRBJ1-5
CASSLGGTDQPQHF
TGCGCCAGCAGCTTGGGCGGAACCGATCAGCCCCAGCATTTT
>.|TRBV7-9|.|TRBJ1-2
CASSSPGINYGYTF
TGTGCCAGCAGCTCACCAGGGATAAACTATGGCTACACCTTC
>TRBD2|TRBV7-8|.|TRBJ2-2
CASSSGTSFSGELFF
TGTGCCAGCAGCTCCGGGACTAGCTTCTCCGGGGAGCTGTTTTTT
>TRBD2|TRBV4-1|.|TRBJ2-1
CASSQVGTKSYNEQFF
TGCGCCAGCAGCCAAGTTGGGACTAAATCCTACAATGAGCAGTTCTTC
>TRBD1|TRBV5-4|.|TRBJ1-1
CASSFGGTGPYTEAFF
TGTGCCAGCAGCTTTGGCGGGACAGGGCCCTACACTGAAGCTTTCTTT
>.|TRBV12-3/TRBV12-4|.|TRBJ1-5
CASSLYGQPQHF
TGTGCCAGCAGTTTATACGGTCAGCCCCAGCATTTT
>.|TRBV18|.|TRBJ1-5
CASSPPGDQPQHF
TGTGCCAGCTCACCACCGGGCGATCAGCCCCAGCATTTT
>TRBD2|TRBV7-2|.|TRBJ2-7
CASSGQGLAGLSSYEQYF
TGTGCCAGCAGCGGACAGGGACTAGCGGGGCTTAGCTCCTACGAGCAGTACTTC
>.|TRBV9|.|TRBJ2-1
CASSVVQTTSGEQFF
TGTGCCAGCAGCGTAGTCCAAACCACAAGCGGTGAGCAGTTCTTC
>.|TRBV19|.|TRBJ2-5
CASGLNVQTQYF
TGTGCCAGTGGACTAAACGTGCAGACCCAGTACTTC
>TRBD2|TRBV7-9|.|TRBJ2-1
CASSLGLAGSDEQFF
TGTGCCAGCAGCCTTGGACTAGCGGGAAGCGATGAGCAGTTCTTC
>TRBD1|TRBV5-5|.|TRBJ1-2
CASSLGDREYYGYTF
TGTGCCAGCAGCTTGGGGGACAGGGAATACTATGGCTACACCTTC
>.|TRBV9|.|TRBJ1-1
CASSTGDGVTEAFF
TGTGCCAGCAGCACGGGGGACGGGGTCACTGAAGCTTTCTTT
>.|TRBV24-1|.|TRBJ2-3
CATSDAYSHTDTQYF
TGTGCCACCAGTGATGCCTACAGCCACACAGATACGCAGTATTTT
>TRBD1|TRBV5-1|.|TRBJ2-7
CASSLEPQGNGAYEQYF
TGCGCCAGCAGCTTGGAACCACAGGGGAATGGCGCCTACGAGCAGTACTTC
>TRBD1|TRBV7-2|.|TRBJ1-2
CASSLVSRQGAGGYTF
TGTGCCAGCAGCTTAGTTTCCCGACAGGGGGCTGGTGGCTACACCTTC
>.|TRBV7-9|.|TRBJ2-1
CASSSRTMGNNEQFF
TGTGCCAGCAGCTCGAGGACAATGGGGAACAATGAGCAGTTCTTC
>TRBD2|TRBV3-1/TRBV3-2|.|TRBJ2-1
CASSQVAGGFHEQFF
TGTGCCAGCAGCCAAGTCGCGGGAGGGTTTCATGAGCAGTTCTTC
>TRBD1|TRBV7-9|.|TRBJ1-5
CASSLEGQAGGNQPQHF
TGTGCCAGCAGCTTAGAAGGACAGGCCGGGGGCAATCAGCCCCAGCATTTT
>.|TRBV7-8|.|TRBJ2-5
CASSSLLAQETQYF
TGTGCCAGCAGCTCCTTGTTAGCCCAGGAGACCCAGTACTTC
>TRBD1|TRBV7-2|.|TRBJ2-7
CASSGGQGNEQYF
TGTGCCAGCAGCGGGGGACAGGGGAACGAGCAGTACTTC
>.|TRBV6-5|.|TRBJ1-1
CASSYGEGGSGAFF
TGTGCCAGCAGTTACGGCGAGGGGGGGTCGGGAGCTTTCTTT
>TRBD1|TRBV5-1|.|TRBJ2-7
CASSFGPGGKEVPYEQYF
TGCGCCAGCAGCTTCGGTCCAGGGGGCAAAGAAGTCCCCTACGAGCAGTACTTC
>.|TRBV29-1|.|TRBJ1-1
CTLARLNTEAFF
TGCACCCTTGCCAGATTGAACACTGAAGCTTTCTTT
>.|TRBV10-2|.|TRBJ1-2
CASSESTGSGYTF
TGCGCCAGCAGTGAGTCGACGGGTAGTGGCTACACCTTC
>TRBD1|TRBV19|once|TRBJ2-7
CASSSLGQALHEQYF
TGTGCCAGTAGTTCTTTGGGACAGGCGTTACACGAGCAGTACTTC
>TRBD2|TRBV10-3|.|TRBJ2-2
CAVRGGNTGELFF
TGTGCCGTACGGGGGGGGAACACCGGGGAGCTGTTTTTT
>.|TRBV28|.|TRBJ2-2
CASSPEGRRDRTGELFF
TGTGCCAGCAGCCCAGAGGGTCGGCGGGACCGGACCGGGGAGCTGTTTTTT
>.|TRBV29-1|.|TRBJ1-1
CSVDGRGSVEAFF
TGCAGCGTTGATGGAAGGGGGTCGGTTGAAGCTTTCTTT
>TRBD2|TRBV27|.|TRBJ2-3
CASSLSWTSNTDTQYF
TGTGCCAGCAGTTTATCCTGGACTAGTAACACAGATACGCAGTATTTT
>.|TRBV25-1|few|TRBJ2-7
CASRTHEAGNEQYF
TGTGCCAGCAGGACCCACGAGGCAGGGAACGAGCAGTACTTC
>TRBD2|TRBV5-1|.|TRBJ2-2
CASSLAPGGPGGELFF
TGCGCCAGCAGCTTGGCCCCGGGAGGGCCGGGCGGGGAGCTGTTTTTT
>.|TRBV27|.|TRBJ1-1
CASSPWQDDTEAFF
TGTGCCAGCAGTCCGTGGCAGGATGACACTGAAGCTTTCTTT
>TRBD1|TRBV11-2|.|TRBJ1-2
CASSLNRGPDGYTF
TGTGCCAGCAGCTTAAACAGGGGGCCGGATGGCTACACCTTC
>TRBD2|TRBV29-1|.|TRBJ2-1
CSVIGLAGFNEQFF
TGCAGCGTTATCGGACTAGCGGGATTTAATGAGCAGTTCTTC
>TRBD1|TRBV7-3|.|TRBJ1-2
CASSPAGTGDGYTF
TGTGCCAGCAGCCCCGCCGGGACAGGGGATGGCTACACCTTC
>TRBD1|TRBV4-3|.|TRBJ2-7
CASSQTDRVSYEQYF
TGCGCCAGCAGCCAGACGGACAGGGTCTCCTACGAGCAGTACTTC
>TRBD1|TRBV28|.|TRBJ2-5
CASSLTTGGVMETQYF
TGTGCCAGCAGTTTAACCACAGGGGGAGTGATGGAGACCCAGTACTTC
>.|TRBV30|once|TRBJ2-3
CAWSVPLFRADTQYF
TGTGCCTGGAGTGTCCCCCTTTTTCGGGCAGATACGCAGTATTTT
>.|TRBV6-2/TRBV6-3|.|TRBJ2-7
CASSYGSTYEQYF
TGTGCCAGCAGTTACGGGAGCACCTACGAGCAGTACTTC
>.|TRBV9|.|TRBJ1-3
CASSVMGVAAGNTIYF
TGTGCCAGCAGCGTAATGGGGGTAGCGGCAGGAAACACCATATATTTT
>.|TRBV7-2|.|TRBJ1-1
CASSSVQGSSTEAFF
TGTGCCAGCAGCTCAGTGCAGGGGTCCTCCACTGAAGCTTTCTTT
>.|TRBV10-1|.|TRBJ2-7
CASSESGTGSSYEQYF
TGCGCCAGCAGTGAGTCGGGGACCGGGAGCTCCTACGAGCAGTACTTC
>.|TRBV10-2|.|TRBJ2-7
CASSESIFDGGYEQYF
TGCGCCAGCAGTGAGTCGATTTTCGACGGGGGTTACGAGCAGTACTTC
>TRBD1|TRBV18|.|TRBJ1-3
CASSQGQTSGNTIYF
TGTGCCAGCTCCCAGGGACAGACCAGTGGAAACACCATATATTTT
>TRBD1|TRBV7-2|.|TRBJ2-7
CASSEGGTGHYEQYF
TGTGCCAGCAGCGAGGGGGGGACAGGGCACTACGAGCAGTACTTC
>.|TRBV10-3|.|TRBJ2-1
CAISDGVSVDEQFF
TGTGCCATCAGTGACGGGGTTTCGGTGGATGAGCAGTTCTTC
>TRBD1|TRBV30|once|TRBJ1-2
CAWDRAKGYTF
TGTGCCTGGGACAGGGCGAAGGGCTACACCTTC
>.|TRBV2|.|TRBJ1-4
CASSEHRLNEKLFF
TGTGCCAGCAGTGAACACAGGCTCAATGAAAAACTGTTTTTT
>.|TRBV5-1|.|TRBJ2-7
CASSQGQFYEQYF
TGCGCCAGCAGCCAAGGACAGTTCTACGAGCAGTACTTC
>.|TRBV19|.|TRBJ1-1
CASGRGANTEAFF
TGTGCCAGTGGTCGGGGAGCGAACACTGAAGCTTTCTTT
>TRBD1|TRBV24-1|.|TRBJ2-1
CATSDLTGKGQFF
TGTGCCACCAGTGATCTGACAGGGAAAGGGCAGTTCTTC
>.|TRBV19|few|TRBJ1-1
CASSIMSGGTEAFF
TGTGCCAGTAGTATCATGTCCGGGGGCACTGAAGCTTTCTTT
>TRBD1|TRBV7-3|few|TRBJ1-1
CASSQTGRGAFF
TGTGCCAGCAGTCAGACAGGGCGCGGAGCTTTCTTT
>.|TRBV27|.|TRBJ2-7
CASSYPGYEQYF
TGTGCCAGCAGTTATCCAGGCTACGAGCAGTACTTC